A selection of T cell receptor beta chains follows, all from one sample in a study of blood T cells in healthy people across ages. TCRdb reprocessed the 5' RACE reads via MiXCR and lists one record per CDR3 protein. Here the sample spans 600,000 or so distinct CDR3 sequences, approximately 30% being singletons. Sequenced input: blood. These receptors were obtained from a woman of 80 years or more in good health. Each CDR3 is given with its conserved first and last residue. A D gene is named only where the DNA matches it firmly. Clone sizes are given selectively: once, few, many, or a class where the clone is expanded.

D,size,length,V,J,DNA,CDR3
NA,few,12,TRBV28,TRBJ2-3,TGTGCCAGCAGGGAAGGGGGGACTTCTATGTATTTT,CASREGGTSMYF
NA,NA,13,TRBV3-1,TRBJ1-1,TGTGCCAGCAGCCAAATCCAGGGTGGAGAAGCTTTCTTT,CASSQIQGGEAFF
TRBD1,NA,17,TRBV7-2,TRBJ1-2,TGTGCCTGCAGCTTAGCGGTCTGGAGACAGGGTGAAGGGGGCTACACCTTC,CACSLAVWRQGEGGYTF
NA,NA,10,TRBV29-1,TRBJ2-1,TGCAGCGCTACCATAGAAAAGCAGTTCTTC,CSATIEKQFF
NA,NA,15,TRBV20-1,TRBJ1-1,TGCAGTGCTAGAGACCCTTACGGGCAGAACACTGAAGCTTTCTTT,CSARDPYGQNTEAFF
NA,many,14,TRBV5-1,TRBJ2-7,TGCGCCAGCAGCCCCACACAGGGATCCTACGAGCAGTACTTC,CASSPTQGSYEQYF
NA,NA,16,TRBV4-1,TRBJ2-3,TGCGCCAGCAGCCCAGCTTTTTCGGGGGGCGCAGATACGCAGTATTTT,CASSPAFSGGADTQYF
NA,many,10,TRBV29-1,TRBJ2-3,TGCAGCGTTGCATTCGATACGCAGTATTTT,CSVAFDTQYF
NA,NA,13,TRBV7-9,TRBJ1-2,TGTGCCAGCAGCCATAGTGGGGGTTCTGGCTACACCTTC,CASSHSGGSGYTF
NA,many,12,TRBV6-2/TRBV6-3,TRBJ1-5,TGTGCCAGTCGAGAGGCCGGTCAGCCCCAGCATTTT,CASREAGQPQHF
TRBD1,few,16,TRBV27,TRBJ2-2,TGTGCCAGCAGTTTCCCAGGGACAGGGGTCCCCGGGGAGCTGTTTTTT,CASSFPGTGVPGELFF
NA,many,13,TRBV18,TRBJ1-2,TGTGCCAGCTCACCATCCCAGCCGTATGGCTACACCTTC,CASSPSQPYGYTF
NA,NA,14,TRBV6-2/TRBV6-3,TRBJ2-7,TGTGCCAGCAGCCTTGACAGGATTGGGGTCGAGCAGTACTTC,CASSLDRIGVEQYF
NA,NA,14,TRBV7-2,TRBJ2-7,TGTGCCAGCAGCTTCCGGGGAACTACCTACGAGCAGTACTTC,CASSFRGTTYEQYF
NA,NA,15,TRBV5-1,TRBJ1-5,TGCACCAGCAGCTTGGGGAACCCGAGCAATCAGCCCCAGCATTTT,CTSSLGNPSNQPQHF
NA,many,14,TRBV6-2/TRBV6-3,TRBJ1-4,TGTGCCAGCAGTTACGACGGTCCAAGGGAAAAACTGTTTTTT,CASSYDGPREKLFF
NA,NA,12,TRBV20-1,TRBJ2-2,TGCAGTGCTGAACCGGGCACCGGGGAGCTGTTTTTT,CSAEPGTGELFF
TRBD1,NA,16,TRBV18,TRBJ2-2,TGTGCCAGCTCACCAGGTCGACAGGGAGCTACCGGGGAGCTGTTTTTT,CASSPGRQGATGELFF
NA,many,13,TRBV5-1,TRBJ2-5,TGCGCCAGCAGCTCCTTCCCCCGGGAGACCCAGTACTTC,CASSSFPRETQYF
NA,NA,12,TRBV6-2/TRBV6-3,TRBJ1-1,TGTGCCAGCGTCTCGTTAGGGGCGCCTGTTTTCTTT,CASVSLGAPVFF
TRBD2,many,14,TRBV12-3/TRBV12-4,TRBJ2-7,TGTGCCAGCAGTTACCGGTTAGCGGGCTACGAGCAGTACTTC,CASSYRLAGYEQYF
TRBD2,many,15,TRBV10-3,TRBJ2-1,TGTGCCATCAGCGCCACCGGGGGGGGCTACAATGAGCAGTTCTTC,CAISATGGGYNEQFF
NA,many,13,TRBV24-1,TRBJ2-5,TGTGCCACCAGTGATTTTCCCCAAGAGACCCAGTACTTC,CATSDFPQETQYF
TRBD2,NA,14,TRBV20-1,TRBJ2-5,TGCAGTGCTAGAGCTAATCCCGGGGGGGAGACCCAGTACTTC,CSARANPGGETQYF
TRBD1,NA,17,TRBV7-8,TRBJ2-3,TGTGCCAGCAGCTTACGATTAGGACAGGGCGTCACAGATACGCAGTATTTT,CASSLRLGQGVTDTQYF
NA,NA,17,TRBV7-6,TRBJ1-2,TGTGCCAGCAGCTTAGCCCCTGACGGGGGGGGCAACTATGGCTACACCTTC,CASSLAPDGGGNYGYTF
TRBD1,few,15,TRBV2,TRBJ2-2,TGTGCCAGCAGTCTGAGGAGGACAGGGAACGGGGAGCTGTTTTTT,CASSLRRTGNGELFF
NA,many,16,TRBV7-3,TRBJ2-3,TGTGCCAGCAGCTTAAAGGGGGGCTCCCGGGGAGATACGCAGTATTTT,CASSLKGGSRGDTQYF
NA,NA,15,TRBV7-9,TRBJ2-1,TGTGCCAGCAGCTTAGCGGATAGCGTGGGCAATGAGCAGTTCTTC,CASSLADSVGNEQFF
NA,NA,13,TRBV2,TRBJ2-3,TGTGCCAGCAGTAGAAACGGGGGAGATACGCAGTATTTT,CASSRNGGDTQYF
NA,many,13,TRBV29-1,TRBJ2-7,TGCAGCGCCTCGGGGGCAGGGGGCTACGAGCAGTACTTC,CSASGAGGYEQYF
NA,many,16,TRBV20-1,TRBJ1-2,TGCAGTGCTAGAGATGGACAGTCCAATTTTAACTATGGCTACACCTTC,CSARDGQSNFNYGYTF
NA,NA,15,TRBV19,TRBJ1-5,TGTGCCAGTAGTGACACCGGTTATAGCAATCAGCCCCAGCATTTT,CASSDTGYSNQPQHF
NA,few,16,TRBV4-3,TRBJ2-2,TGCGCCAGCAGCCAAGCAAGAATGGGGGAAACCGGGGAGCTGTTTTTT,CASSQARMGETGELFF
TRBD1,many,14,TRBV6-5,TRBJ1-4,TGTGCCAGCAGCCGTGACAGGGCCAGTGAAAAACTGTTTTTT,CASSRDRASEKLFF
NA,many,17,TRBV5-1,TRBJ2-3,TGCGCCAGCAGCTTGAGGCCTAGCGCAAGCTTCACAGATACGCAGTATTTT,CASSLRPSASFTDTQYF
NA,NA,16,TRBV7-3,TRBJ2-3,TGTGCCAGCAGCTTATCGGTGGCTACTGCCACAGATACGCAGTATTTT,CASSLSVATATDTQYF
TRBD1,many,16,TRBV11-2,TRBJ1-2,TGTGCCAGCAGCTCACCAGCTCGACAGGGGCAGGATGGCTACACCTTC,CASSSPARQGQDGYTF
TRBD2,few,15,TRBV5-1,TRBJ2-5,TGCGCCAGCAGCTTGAACGGGGGGGCAGAGGAGACCCAGTACTTC,CASSLNGGAEETQYF
TRBD1,few,14,TRBV6-6,TRBJ2-5,TGTGCCAGCAGTTACCATACCGGGACAGGGCGCCAGTACTTC,CASSYHTGTGRQYF
NA,many,15,TRBV3-1,TRBJ1-4,TGTGCCAGCAGCCTGCGACGGACTCGTAATGAAAAACTGTTTTTT,CASSLRRTRNEKLFF
TRBD1,many,16,TRBV20-1,TRBJ2-5,TGCAGTGCTAGCGAGGGGGCCTTATTTCTCGGGGAGACCCAGTACTTC,CSASEGALFLGETQYF
TRBD1,many,15,TRBV4-1,TRBJ1-5,TGCGCCAGCAGCCAGGGACAGGTGGGGAGTCAGCCCCAGCATTTT,CASSQGQVGSQPQHF
NA,NA,14,TRBV7-8,TRBJ1-1,TGTGCCAGCAGCCTTAAAGACGGATTCACTGAAGCTTTCTTT,CASSLKDGFTEAFF
NA,NA,17,TRBV28,TRBJ2-1,TGTGCCAGCAGTTACTCGCGACGGGATAGCTCCTACAATGAGCAGTTCTTC,CASSYSRRDSSYNEQFF
NA,few,15,TRBV9,TRBJ2-1,TGTGCCATCAGCGTAGGTTGGACAGAGGGCAATGAGCAGTTCTTC,CAISVGWTEGNEQFF
TRBD1,NA,14,TRBV2,TRBJ1-1,TGTGCCAGCAGTCTCGGACAGGGAGGCGCTGAAGCTTTCTTT,CASSLGQGGAEAFF
NA,NA,12,TRBV12-3/TRBV12-4,TRBJ1-2,TGTGCCATCCCCAGGGGTTTACGTGGCTACACCTTC,CAIPRGLRGYTF
TRBD1,NA,14,TRBV5-1,TRBJ2-7,TGCGCCAGCAGCTTGCGGGGACAGGGCTACGAGCAGTACTTC,CASSLRGQGYEQYF
TRBD1,many,15,TRBV5-5,TRBJ2-5,TGTGCCAGCAGCTCGGGGACAGGGGGCTTGAAGACCCAGTACTTC,CASSSGTGGLKTQYF
TRBD1,NA,15,TRBV20-1,TRBJ2-5,TGCAGTGCTAGAGGGACAGGGGGCTACCAAGAGACCCAGTACTTC,CSARGTGGYQETQYF
TRBD1,many,17,TRBV7-2,TRBJ2-3,TGTGCCAGCAGCGTATTGACAGGGGGGGTTCATCGTGATACGCAGTATTTT,CASSVLTGGVHRDTQYF
NA,many,14,TRBV20-1,TRBJ2-7,TGCAGTGCTACTACCCCGGGACTTAATTACGAGCAGTACTTC,CSATTPGLNYEQYF
NA,few,14,TRBV12-3/TRBV12-4,TRBJ1-3,TGTGCCAGCAGTTTGAGAACTACTGGAAACACCATATATTTT,CASSLRTTGNTIYF
NA,NA,15,TRBV3-1,TRBJ1-5,TGTGCCAGCAGTCAAGCAGGGAGAGCGGATCAGCCCCAGCATTTT,CASSQAGRADQPQHF
TRBD1,many,15,TRBV5-1,TRBJ1-1,TGCGCCAGCAGCCTTCCGGGACAGGGGAACACTGAAGCTTTCTTT,CASSLPGQGNTEAFF
TRBD1,NA,15,TRBV27,TRBJ1-4,TGTGCCAGCAGCTCACAGGGGGCAATTAATGAAAAACTGTTTTTT,CASSSQGAINEKLFF